Given below is one TCR beta chain in context. Its antigen is unidentified. The data derive from a study of Ad26.COV2.S vaccination and SARS-CoV-2 variants. Study background: Participants got Ad26.COV2.S intramuscularly, once or twice 56 days apart. Study-wide findings and caveats: Reported post-vaccination CD8+ and CD4+ T cell responses to spike showed substantial breadth.

Indicated treatment: roughly 19 received Ad26.COV2.S at low or high dose, single or two shots; several received placebo; per-sample allocation not given. On day 63 after the first injection, vaccine and placebo recipients gave samples. Germline lookup yields CDR1 KGHDR and CDR2 SFDVKD. The CDR3 covers 11 residues. V shed 4 bases and J shed 8 bases, with 5 bases lying between them. Clones were read by immunoSEQ multiplex PCR, and TCRdb kept only the in-frame ones, dropping some. Of fewer than 300,000 clones in the sample, about 89% are singletons; the top ten hold less than 3.5%. Specimen: peripheral blood, collected in a trial of Ad26.COV2.S vaccine versus placebo. The rearrangement links TRBV24-1 to TRBJ2-1; D remains ambiguous. The receptor's source is a person aged 18-60 years who received the Ad26.COV2.S COVID-19 vaccine or a placebo. The CDR3 DNA sequence: TGTGCCACCAGTGAAGGACATGAGCAGTTCTTC. Its translation is CATSEGHEQFF.